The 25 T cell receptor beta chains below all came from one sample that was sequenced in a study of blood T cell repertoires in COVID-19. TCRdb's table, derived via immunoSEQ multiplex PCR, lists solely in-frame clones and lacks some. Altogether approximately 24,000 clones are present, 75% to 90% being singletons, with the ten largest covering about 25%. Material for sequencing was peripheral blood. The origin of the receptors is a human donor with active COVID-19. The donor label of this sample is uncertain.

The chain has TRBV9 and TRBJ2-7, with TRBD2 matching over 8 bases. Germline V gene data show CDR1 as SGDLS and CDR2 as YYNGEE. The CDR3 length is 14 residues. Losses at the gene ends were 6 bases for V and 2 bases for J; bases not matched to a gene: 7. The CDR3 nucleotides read TGTGCCAGCACAGCGGGAGTATCCCCCTACGAGCAGTACTTC. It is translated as CASTAGVSPYEQYF. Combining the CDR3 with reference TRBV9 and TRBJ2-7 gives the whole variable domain DSGVTQTPKHLITATGQRVTLRCSPRSGDLSVYWYQQSLDQGLQFLIQYYNGEERAKGNILERFSAQQFPDLHSELNLSSLELGDSALYFCASTAGVSPYEQYFGPGTRLTVT.

CDR3 loop: CASVYDRDLEQYF. CDR3 in DNA: TGTGCCAGCGTCTACGACAGGGATCTCGAGCAGTACTTC. J is TRBJ2-7 and V is TRBV11-2; 7 bases are a match to TRBD1. V shed 8 bases, J shed 6 bases, and the junction held 10 bases outside the gene matches. Germline V gene sequence: CDR1 SGHAT, CDR2 FQNNGV. This CDR3 spans 13 amino acids.

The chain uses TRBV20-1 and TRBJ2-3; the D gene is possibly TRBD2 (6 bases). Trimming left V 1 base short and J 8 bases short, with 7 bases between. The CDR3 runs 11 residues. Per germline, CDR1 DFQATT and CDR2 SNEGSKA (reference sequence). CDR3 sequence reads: CSARVGGTQYF. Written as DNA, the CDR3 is TGCAGTGCTAGAGTCGGGGGTACGCAGTATTTT.

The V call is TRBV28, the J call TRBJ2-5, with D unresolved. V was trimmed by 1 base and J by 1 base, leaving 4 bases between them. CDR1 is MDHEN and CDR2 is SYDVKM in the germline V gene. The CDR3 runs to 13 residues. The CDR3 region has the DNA TGTGCCAGCAGTTTATACAGCCAAGAGACCCAGTACTTC. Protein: CASSLYSQETQYF.

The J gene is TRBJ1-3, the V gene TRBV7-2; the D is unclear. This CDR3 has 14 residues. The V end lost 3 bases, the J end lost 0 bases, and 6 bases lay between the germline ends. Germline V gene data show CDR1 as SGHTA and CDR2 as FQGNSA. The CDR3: CASSFPGSGNTIYF. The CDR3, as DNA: TGTGCCAGCAGCTTCCCAGGCTCTGGAAACACCATATATTTT.

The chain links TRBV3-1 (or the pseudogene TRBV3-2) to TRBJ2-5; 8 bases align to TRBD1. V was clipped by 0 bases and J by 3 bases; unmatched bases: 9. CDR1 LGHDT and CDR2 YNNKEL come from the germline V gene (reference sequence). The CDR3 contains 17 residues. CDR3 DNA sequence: TGTGCCAGCAGCCAAGATTGGACAGGGCCCGCCAAAGAGACCCAGTACTTC. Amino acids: CASSQDWTGPAKETQYF.

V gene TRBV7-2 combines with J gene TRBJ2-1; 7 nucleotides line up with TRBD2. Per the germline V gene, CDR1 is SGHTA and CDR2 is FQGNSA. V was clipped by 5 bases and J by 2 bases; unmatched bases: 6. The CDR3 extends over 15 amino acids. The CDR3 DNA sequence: TGTGCCAGCAGCCTCCGCGGGGGACCCTACAATGAGCAGTTCTTC. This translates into CASSLRGGPYNEQFF.

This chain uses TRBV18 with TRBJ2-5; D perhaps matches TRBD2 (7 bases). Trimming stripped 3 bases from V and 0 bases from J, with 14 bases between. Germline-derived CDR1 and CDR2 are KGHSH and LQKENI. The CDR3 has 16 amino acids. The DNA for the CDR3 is TGTGCCAGCTCACCCGGGGGGCCGGCGTACCAAGAGACCCAGTACTTC. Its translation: CASSPGGPAYQETQYF.

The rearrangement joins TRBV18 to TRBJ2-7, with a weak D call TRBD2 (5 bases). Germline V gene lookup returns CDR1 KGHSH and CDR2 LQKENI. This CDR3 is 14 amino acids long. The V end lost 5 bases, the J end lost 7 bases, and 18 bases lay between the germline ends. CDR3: CASSSTIREGEQYF. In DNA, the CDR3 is TGTGCCAGCTCATCGACTATAAGGGAAGGAGAGCAGTACTTC.

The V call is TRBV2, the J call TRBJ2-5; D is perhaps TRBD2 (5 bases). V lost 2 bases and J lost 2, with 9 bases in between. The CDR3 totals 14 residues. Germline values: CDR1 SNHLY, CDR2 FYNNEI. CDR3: CASSETRSQETQYF. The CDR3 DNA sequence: TGTGCCAGCAGTGAAACTAGGTCTCAAGAGACCCAGTACTTC.

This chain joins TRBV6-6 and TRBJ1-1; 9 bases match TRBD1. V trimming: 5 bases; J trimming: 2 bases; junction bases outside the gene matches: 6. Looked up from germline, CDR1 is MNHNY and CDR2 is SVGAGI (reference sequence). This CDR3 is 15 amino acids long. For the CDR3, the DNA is TGTGCCAGCAGTCTAACGGGACAGGGAAACACTGAAGCTTTCTTT. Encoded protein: CASSLTGQGNTEAFF.

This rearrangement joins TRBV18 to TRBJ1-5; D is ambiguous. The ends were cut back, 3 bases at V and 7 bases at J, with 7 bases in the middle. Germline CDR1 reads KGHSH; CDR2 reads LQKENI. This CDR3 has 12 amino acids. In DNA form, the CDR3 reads TGTGCCAGCTCACCTGGAGGGCAGCCCCAGCATTTT. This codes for CASSPGGQPQHF.

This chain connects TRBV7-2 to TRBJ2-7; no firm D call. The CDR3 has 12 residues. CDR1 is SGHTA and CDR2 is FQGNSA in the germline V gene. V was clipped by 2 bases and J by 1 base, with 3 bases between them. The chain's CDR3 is CASSLSSYEQYF. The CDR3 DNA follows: TGTGCCAGCAGCTTATCTTCCTACGAGCAGTACTTC.

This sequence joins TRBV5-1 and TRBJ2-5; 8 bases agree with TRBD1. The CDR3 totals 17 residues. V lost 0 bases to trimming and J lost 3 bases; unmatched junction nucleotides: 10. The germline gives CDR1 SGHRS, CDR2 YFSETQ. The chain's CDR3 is CASSLGAGTGVKETQYF. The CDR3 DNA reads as TGCGCCAGCAGCTTGGGGGCCGGGACAGGAGTGAAAGAGACCCAGTACTTC.

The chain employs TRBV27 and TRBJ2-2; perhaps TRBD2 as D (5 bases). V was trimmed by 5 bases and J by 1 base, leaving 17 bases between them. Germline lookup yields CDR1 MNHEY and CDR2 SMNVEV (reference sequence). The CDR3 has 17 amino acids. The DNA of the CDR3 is TGTGCCAGCAGTCCCTTACTAGAGGCTTGGAACACCGGGGAGCTGTTTTTT. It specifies CASSPLLEAWNTGELFF.

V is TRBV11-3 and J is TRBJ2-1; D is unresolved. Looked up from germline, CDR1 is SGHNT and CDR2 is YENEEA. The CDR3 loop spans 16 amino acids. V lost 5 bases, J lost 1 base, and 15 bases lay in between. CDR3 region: CASSTRLPGSYNEQFF. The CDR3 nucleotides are TGTGCCAGCAGCACCCGACTGCCCGGATCCTACAATGAGCAGTTCTTC.

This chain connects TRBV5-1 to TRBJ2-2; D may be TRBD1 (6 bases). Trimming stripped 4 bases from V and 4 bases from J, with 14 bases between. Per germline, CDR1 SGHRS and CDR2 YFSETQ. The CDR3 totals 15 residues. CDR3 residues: CASSLNRVATGELFF. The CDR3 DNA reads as TGCGCCAGCAGCCTAAACAGGGTAGCCACCGGGGAGCTGTTTTTT.

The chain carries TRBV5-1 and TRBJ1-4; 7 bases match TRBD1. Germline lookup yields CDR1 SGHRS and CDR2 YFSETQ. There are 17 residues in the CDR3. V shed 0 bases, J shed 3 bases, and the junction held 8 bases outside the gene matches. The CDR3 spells CASSLVGRGVSNEKLFF. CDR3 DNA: TGCGCCAGCAGCTTGGTAGGCAGGGGGGTCTCTAATGAAAAACTGTTTTTT. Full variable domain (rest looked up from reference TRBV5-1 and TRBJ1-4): KAGVTQTPRYLIKTRGQQVTLSCSPISGHRSVSWYQQTPGQGLQFLFEYFSETQRNKGNFPGRFSGRQFSNSRSEMNVSTLELGDSALYLCASSLVGRGVSNEKLFFGSGTQLSVL.

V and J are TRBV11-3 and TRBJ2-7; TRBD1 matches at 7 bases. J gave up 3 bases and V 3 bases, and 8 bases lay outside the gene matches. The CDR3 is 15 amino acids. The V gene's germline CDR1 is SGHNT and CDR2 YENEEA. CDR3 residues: CASSFSTGFDYEQYF. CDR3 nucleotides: TGTGCCAGCAGCTTTTCGACAGGGTTCGACTACGAGCAGTACTTC.

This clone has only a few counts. DNA for the CDR3: TGCAGCGTAAAAATCTCGACAGCGAACACTGAAGCTTTCTTT. Translation: CSVKISTANTEAFF. The J gene is TRBJ1-1, the V gene TRBV29-1; perhaps TRBD1 as D (5 bases). Trimming took 6 bases from V and 1 from J, leaving 15 bases between them. This CDR3 has 14 amino acids. Looked up from germline, CDR1 is SQVTM and CDR2 is ANQGSEA.

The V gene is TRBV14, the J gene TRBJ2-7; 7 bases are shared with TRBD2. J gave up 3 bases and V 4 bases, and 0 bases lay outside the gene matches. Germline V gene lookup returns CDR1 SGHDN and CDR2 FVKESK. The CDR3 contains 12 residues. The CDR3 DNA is TGTGCCAGCAGCCGCGGGGGCTACGAGCAGTACTTC. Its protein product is CASSRGGYEQYF.

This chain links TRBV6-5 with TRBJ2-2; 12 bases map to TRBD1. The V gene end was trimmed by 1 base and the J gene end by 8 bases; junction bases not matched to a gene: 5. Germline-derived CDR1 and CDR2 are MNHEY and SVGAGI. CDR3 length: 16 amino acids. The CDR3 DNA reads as TGTGCCAGCAGTTACTTCTGGGACAGGGGGCAAGGGGAGCTGTTTTTT. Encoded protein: CASSYFWDRGQGELFF.

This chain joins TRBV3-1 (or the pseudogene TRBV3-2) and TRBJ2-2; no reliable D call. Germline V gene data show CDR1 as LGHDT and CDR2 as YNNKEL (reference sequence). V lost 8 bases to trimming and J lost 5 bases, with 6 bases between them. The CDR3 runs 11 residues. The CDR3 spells CASGQTGELFF. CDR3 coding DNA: TGTGCCAGCGGGCAAACCGGGGAGCTGTTTTTT.

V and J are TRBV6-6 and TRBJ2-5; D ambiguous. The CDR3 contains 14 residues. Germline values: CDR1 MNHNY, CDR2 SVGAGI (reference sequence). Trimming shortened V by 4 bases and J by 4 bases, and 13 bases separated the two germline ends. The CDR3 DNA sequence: TGTGCCAGCAGTTCCCCCCCGGGTCGAGAGACCCAGTACTTC. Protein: CASSSPPGRETQYF.

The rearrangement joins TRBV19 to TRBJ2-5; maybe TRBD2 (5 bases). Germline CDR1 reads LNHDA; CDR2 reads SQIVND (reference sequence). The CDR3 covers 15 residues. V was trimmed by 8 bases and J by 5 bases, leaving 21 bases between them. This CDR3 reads CASGGGSGVWETQYF. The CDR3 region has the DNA TGTGCCAGTGGTGGTGGGAGCGGTGTTTGGGAGACCCAGTACTTC.